This T cell receptor beta chain derives from a study of beta chain features in type 1 diabetes. Study results and limitations: Researchers report that Type 1 diabetes patients had moderately but significantly shorter TCRB CDR3s across all four CD4+ subsets. Cells expressing TCR highly could be over-represented by cDNA sequencing.

All of the isolated RNA was reverse transcribed, so expressed TCRB transcripts were sequenced. Naive, central memory and regulatory T cell samples produced a mean of approximately 3.5 million reads. The repertoire was sequenced with immunoSEQ multiplex PCR; TCRdb's copy has only in-frame clones and lacks some. The data hold some 330,000 clones, with over 9.5% observed a single time. This clone appeared a few times. Its antigen is not identified. The germline gives CDR1 SGDLS, CDR2 YYNGEE. This CDR3 region has 15 residues. Deletions cut 4 bases from V and 5 bases from J, with 18 bases between. The V call is TRBV9, the J call TRBJ1-2; D call uncertain. The clonotype comes from a woman aged 18 to 35 with type 1 diabetes. The sample taken for sequencing was naive CD4+ T cells from blood. As DNA, the CDR3 is TGTGCCAGCAGCCCCAGCCAGAGGAGGTCATATGGCTACACCTTC. Translation: CASSPSQRRSYGYTF.